The rows below give T cell receptor beta chains drawn from one sample of a study of cytomegalovirus exposure and HLA in healthy donors. The assay was immunoSEQ multiplex PCR, and TCRdb's table has in-frame clones only and misses some. Of about 210,000 clones detected, around 88% appear once; the ten largest clones hold around 1.6%. Sequencing was performed on PBMCs. Source of these receptors: a man in his forties in good health and CMV-seropositive. Both conserved end residues are part of each CDR3. Each record gives: CDR3 protein, CDR3 DNA, D gene, V gene, J gene, clone size. A D gene is named only where the DNA matches it firmly. For some rows the clone size is stated as once, few or many, or as a class when expanded; others skip it.

cdr3_aa: CASAPGLAGFDEQFF; cdr3_nt: TGCGCCAGCGCTCCGGGACTAGCGGGATTCGATGAGCAGTTCTTC; d_call: TRBD2; v_call: TRBV5-1; j_call: TRBJ2-1; clone_size: .
cdr3_aa: CASRLAGNTDTQYF; cdr3_nt: TGTGCCAGCAGACTAGCGGGGAATACAGATACGCAGTATTTT; d_call: TRBD2; v_call: TRBV28; j_call: TRBJ2-3; clone_size: .
cdr3_aa: CSSSPTTGGAGELFF; cdr3_nt: TGTTCCAGCAGCCCTACGACAGGGGGCGCGGGGGAGCTGTTTTTT; d_call: TRBD1; v_call: TRBV7-9; j_call: TRBJ2-2; clone_size: .
cdr3_aa: CASSLAARGAHEQYF; cdr3_nt: TGCGCCAGCAGCTTGGCCGCCAGGGGTGCCCACGAGCAGTACTTC; d_call: .; v_call: TRBV5-1; j_call: TRBJ2-7; clone_size: .
cdr3_aa: CASSSGTGGYEQYF; cdr3_nt: TGTGCCAGCAGCTCTGGGACAGGGGGCTACGAGCAGTACTTC; d_call: TRBD1; v_call: TRBV7-6; j_call: TRBJ2-7; clone_size: .
cdr3_aa: CASSTGTGYQPQHF; cdr3_nt: TGTGCCAGTAGTACCGGGACAGGGTATCAGCCCCAGCATTTT; d_call: TRBD1; v_call: TRBV19; j_call: TRBJ1-5; clone_size: .
cdr3_aa: CASSLSIGGPHEQFF; cdr3_nt: TGTGCTAGCAGCTTAAGTATCGGGGGGCCTCATGAGCAGTTCTTC; d_call: .; v_call: TRBV7-7; j_call: TRBJ2-1; clone_size: .
cdr3_aa: CASSPVNQPQHF; cdr3_nt: TGTGCCAGCAGTCCGGTCAATCAGCCCCAGCATTTT; d_call: .; v_call: TRBV6-6; j_call: TRBJ1-5; clone_size: .
cdr3_aa: CASSLDLTDNSPLHF; cdr3_nt: TGTGCCAGCAGCTTAGATTTGACAGACAATTCACCCCTCCACTTT; d_call: .; v_call: TRBV11-2; j_call: TRBJ1-6; clone_size: once
cdr3_aa: CASSLLQGMNTEAFF; cdr3_nt: TGTGCCAGTAGTCTCCTACAGGGGATGAACACTGAAGCTTTCTTT; d_call: TRBD1; v_call: TRBV19; j_call: TRBJ1-1; clone_size: .
cdr3_aa: CASSSIRGTDKSGANVLTF; cdr3_nt: TGTGCCAGCAGCTCCATAAGAGGGACAGACAAATCTGGGGCCAACGTCCTGACTTTC; d_call: TRBD1; v_call: TRBV7-9; j_call: TRBJ2-6; clone_size: .
cdr3_aa: CASSQYRRGEQYF; cdr3_nt: TGTGCCAGTAGTCAGTATCGGCGCGGCGAGCAGTACTTC; d_call: .; v_call: TRBV19; j_call: TRBJ2-7; clone_size: once
cdr3_aa: CASSPGGIIQYF; cdr3_nt: TGTGCCAGCTCACCAGGGGGGATTATTCAGTACTTC; d_call: .; v_call: TRBV18; j_call: TRBJ2-4; clone_size: once
cdr3_aa: CASSSSGEGLNEQFF; cdr3_nt: TGTGCCAGCAGTTCAAGCGGTGAAGGGCTCAATGAGCAGTTCTTC; d_call: .; v_call: TRBV28; j_call: TRBJ2-1; clone_size: .
cdr3_aa: CAWRSLSGSFNEQFF; cdr3_nt: TGTGCCTGGAGGTCACTTAGCGGGAGTTTTAATGAGCAGTTCTTC; d_call: TRBD2; v_call: TRBV30; j_call: TRBJ2-1; clone_size: once
cdr3_aa: CASSQDAVNLAGGGTGELFF; cdr3_nt: TGTGCCAGCAGCCAAGATGCCGTCAATCTAGCGGGAGGTGGTACCGGGGAGCTGTTTTTT; d_call: TRBD2; v_call: TRBV4-2; j_call: TRBJ2-2; clone_size: .